Following are 11 T cell receptor beta chains from one sample sequenced in a study of blood T cells in healthy people across ages. Using a J-beta primer mix together with a sample-barcoded 5' primer, a second PCR was run for about 6 to 12 cycles. One entry per CDR3 protein results from TCRdb running MiXCR on the 5' RACE reads. Of hundreds of thousands of distinct CDR3 sequences in the sample, 46% were seen once. The sequenced sample consisted of blood. These receptors were collected from a man older than 75 in good health.

The table lists this clonotype with a few counts. This chain uses TRBV7-8 with TRBJ1-1, with 7 bases fitting TRBD1. The CDR3 is 14 amino acids. CDR1 and CDR2 (germline): SGHVS, FQNEAQ. V gave up 5 bases and J gave up 1 base; unmatched junction bases: 4. This CDR3 is CASSRGQRNTEAFF. The CDR3 bases are TGTGCCAGCAGCAGGGGACAGCGGAACACTGAAGCTTTCTTT.

As for this clonotype: A junction boundary mismatches the germline segment, possibly from a read error. The CDR3 DNA reads as TGTGCCAGCAGTGTTTTGAGGGGGCCCGGCTCTGGCTGCACCTTC. Translation: CASSVLRGPGSGCTF. The chain combines TRBV2 with TRBJ1-2, with TRBD1 identical over 7 bases. The CDR3 has 15 residues. Germline CDR1 SNHLY, CDR2 FYNNEI.

This chain uses TRBV7-2 with TRBJ1-5; D remains unclear. Trimming shortened V by 6 bases and J by 3 bases, and 9 bases separated the two germline ends. The CDR3 extends over 13 amino acids. CDR1 and CDR2 from the germline V gene are SGHTA and FQGNSA. CDR3 residues: CASSPGYNQPQHF. Written as DNA, the CDR3 is TGTGCCAGCAGTCCAGGATACAATCAGCCCCAGCATTTT.

This clonotype occurred a few times. This sequence joins TRBV20-1 and TRBJ2-7; TRBD1 might be the D (6 bases). With 6 bases removed from V and 0 bases from J, the gap between germline ends came to 15 bases. CDR1 is DFQATT and CDR2 is SNEGSKA in the germline V gene (reference sequence). The CDR3 runs to 14 residues. CDR3 DNA sequence: TGCAGTGCGTACGGGGACACGGACTCCTACGAGCAGTACTTC. Translated: CSAYGDTDSYEQYF.

CDR3 region: CAWRASGRLTQYF. CDR3 coding DNA: TGTGCCTGGAGGGCTAGCGGGAGATTGACCCAGTACTTC. The chain joins TRBV30 to TRBJ2-5, with 10 bases that match TRBD2. The V segment lost 3 bases and the J segment 7 bases; nucleotides outside the gene matches: 5. There are 13 residues in the CDR3. Germline-derived CDR1 and CDR2 are GTSNPN and SVGIG (reference sequence).

The chain couples TRBV29-1 to TRBJ1-2; D remains unclear. CDR3 length: 14 amino acids. Germline V lookup: CDR1 SQVTM, CDR2 ANQGSEA. Deletions cut 0 bases from V and 8 bases from J, with 16 bases between. The CDR3 reads CSVEDPTGPMGYTF. The CDR3, as DNA: TGCAGCGTTGAAGACCCGACCGGTCCGATGGGCTACACCTTC.

This chain links TRBV10-2 with TRBJ2-1; TRBD2 matches at 7 bases. The germline gives CDR1 WSHSY, CDR2 SAAADI. Trimming cost V 4 bases and J 7 bases; bases outside gene matches: 16. CDR3 size: 17 residues. This CDR3 is CASSGPVSGRAQNEQFF. For the CDR3, the DNA is TGCGCCAGCAGTGGGCCCGTGAGTGGGAGGGCCCAAAATGAGCAGTTCTTC.

The V gene is TRBV29-1, the J gene TRBJ1-2; 8 positions agree with TRBD1. CDR3 length: 12 residues. Germline V gene data show CDR1 as SQVTM and CDR2 as ANQGSEA. V lost 1 base to trimming and J lost 7 bases; unmatched junction nucleotides: 2. The CDR3: CSVEAGGRGYTF. The CDR3 DNA reads as TGCAGCGTTGAAGCAGGGGGCCGTGGCTACACCTTC. Variable domain in full (rest from reference TRBV29-1 and TRBJ1-2): SAVISQKPSRDICQRGTSLTIQCQVDSQVTMMFWYRQQPGQSLTLIATANQGSEATYESGFVIDKFPISRPNLTFSTLTVSNMSPEDSSIYLCSVEAGGRGYTFGSGTRLTVV.

As DNA, the CDR3 is TGTGCCAGCAGTCCAGGACAGCATGGCTACACCTTC. As protein: CASSPGQHGYTF. The chain links TRBV12-3 or TRBV12-4 to TRBJ1-2; tentatively, D is TRBD1 (6 bases). V was shortened by 5 bases and J by 6 bases, with 10 bases between the two germline ends. This CDR3 has 12 amino acids.

The rearrangement uses TRBV28 and TRBJ2-5, with 9 bases aligning to TRBD1. V was clipped by 0 bases and J by 5 bases; unmatched bases: 7. In germline, CDR1 is MDHEN, CDR2 SYDVKM. This CDR3 has 16 residues. CDR3 nucleotide sequence: TGTGCCAGCAGTTTATGGGGGACAGGGTCGAGGGAGACCCAGTACTTC. Translated: CASSLWGTGSRETQYF.

The CDR3 loop reads CASSWNRVYGYTF. For the CDR3, the DNA is TGTGCCAGCAGTTGGAACAGGGTCTATGGCTACACCTTC. The chain uses TRBV28 and TRBJ1-2; possible D gene TRBD1, 6 bases. The CDR3 sequence is 13 residues long. V gave up 4 bases and J gave up 4 bases, with 10 bases separating them. Germline V gene data show CDR1 as MDHEN and CDR2 as SYDVKM.